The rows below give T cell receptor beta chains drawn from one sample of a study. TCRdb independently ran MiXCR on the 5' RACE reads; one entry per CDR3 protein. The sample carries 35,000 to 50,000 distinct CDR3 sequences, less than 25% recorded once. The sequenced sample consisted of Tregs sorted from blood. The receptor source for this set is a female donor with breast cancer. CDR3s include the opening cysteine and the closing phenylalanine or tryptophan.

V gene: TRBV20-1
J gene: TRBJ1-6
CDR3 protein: CSASRVPGGYSPLHF

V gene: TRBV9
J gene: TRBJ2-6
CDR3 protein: CASSVPFGTESSGANVLTF

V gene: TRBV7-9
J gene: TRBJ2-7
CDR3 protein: CASGGRRTYEQYF

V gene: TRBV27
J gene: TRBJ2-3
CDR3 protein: CASRPTTGGISTDTQYF

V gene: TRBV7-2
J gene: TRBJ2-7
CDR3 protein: CASSLVPISYEQYF

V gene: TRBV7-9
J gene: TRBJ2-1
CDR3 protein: CASSSIGFPNEQFF

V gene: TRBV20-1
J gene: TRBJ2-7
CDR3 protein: CSARVSGDYEQYF

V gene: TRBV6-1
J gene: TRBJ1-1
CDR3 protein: CASSDLPSEAFF

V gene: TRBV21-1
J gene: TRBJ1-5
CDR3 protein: CASYARGNINQPQHF

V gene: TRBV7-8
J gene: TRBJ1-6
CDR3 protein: CTSSRDRGNSPLHF

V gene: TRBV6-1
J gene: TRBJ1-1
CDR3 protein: CASSELSRGANTEAFF

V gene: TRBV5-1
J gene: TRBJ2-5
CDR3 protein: CASSSTGVMETQYF

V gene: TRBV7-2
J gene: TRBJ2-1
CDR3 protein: CASSLGQGPGYNEQFF

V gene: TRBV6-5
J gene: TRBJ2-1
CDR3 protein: CASRHQSNEQFF

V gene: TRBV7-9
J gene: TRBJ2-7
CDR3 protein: CASSLADEGYYEQYF

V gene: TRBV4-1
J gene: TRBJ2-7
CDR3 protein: CASSQVGGTSYEQYF

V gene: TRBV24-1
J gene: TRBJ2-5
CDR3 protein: CATSDTDTGRETQYF

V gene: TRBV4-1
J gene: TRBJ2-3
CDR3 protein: CASSQTTGLEQYF

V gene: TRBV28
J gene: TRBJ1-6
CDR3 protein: CAITGGNSPLHF

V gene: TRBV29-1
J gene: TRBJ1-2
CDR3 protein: CSVEGGGTGYTF

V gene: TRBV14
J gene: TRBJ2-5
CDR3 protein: CASSQGRRTSGSYETQYF

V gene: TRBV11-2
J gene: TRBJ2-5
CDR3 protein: CASSLSASPETQYF

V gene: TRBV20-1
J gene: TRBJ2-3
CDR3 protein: CSASMAGASTDTQYF